This paragraph covers one T cell receptor (beta chain) sequence. The sample originates from a study of sequential checkpoint blockade in melanoma. This CDR3 has 13 amino acids. Germline CDR1 is MNHNY and CDR2 is SVGAGI (reference sequence). The V end was cut by 7 bases, the J end by 10 bases, with 17 bases between. As to treatment: randomized to nivolumab then ipilimumab (arm A) or the reverse (arm B). Clones were read by immunoSEQ multiplex PCR, and TCRdb kept only the in-frame ones, dropping some. The sample has tens of thousands of clones, approximately 88% seen once. The rearrangement links TRBV6-6 to TRBJ2-1; TRBD1 might be the D (6 bases). This sample comprised CD8+ T cells sorted from blood (inferred from file names), obtained from a patient given nivolumab and ipilimumab in sequence. This TCR was recovered from a human donor with melanoma. The CDR3 DNA reads as TGTGCCAGCACTACAATACAGGGTGGCGAGCAGTTCTTC. Protein sequence: CASTTIQGGEQFF.